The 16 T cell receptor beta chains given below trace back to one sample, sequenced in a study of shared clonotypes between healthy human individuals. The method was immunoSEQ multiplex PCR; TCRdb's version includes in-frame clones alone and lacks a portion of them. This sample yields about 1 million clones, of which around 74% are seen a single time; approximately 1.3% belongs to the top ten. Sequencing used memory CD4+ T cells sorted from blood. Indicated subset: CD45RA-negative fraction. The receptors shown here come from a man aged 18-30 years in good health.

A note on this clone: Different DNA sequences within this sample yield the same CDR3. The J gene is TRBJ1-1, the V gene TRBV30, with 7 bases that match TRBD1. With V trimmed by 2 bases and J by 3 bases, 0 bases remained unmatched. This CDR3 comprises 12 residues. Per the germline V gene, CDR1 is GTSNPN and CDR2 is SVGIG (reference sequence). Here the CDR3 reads CAWSTGDTEAFF. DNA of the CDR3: TGTGCCTGGAGTACAGGGGACACTGAAGCTTTCTTT.

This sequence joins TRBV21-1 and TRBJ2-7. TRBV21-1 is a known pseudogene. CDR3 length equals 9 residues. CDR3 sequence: CARPYEQYF. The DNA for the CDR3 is TGTGCCAGGCCCTACGAGCAGTACTTC.

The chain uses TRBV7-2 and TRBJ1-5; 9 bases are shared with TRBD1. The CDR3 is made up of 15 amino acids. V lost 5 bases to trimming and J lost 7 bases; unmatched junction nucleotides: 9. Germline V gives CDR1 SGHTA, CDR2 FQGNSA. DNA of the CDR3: TGTGCCAGCAGCCAGGACAGGGGATCAGGACAGCCCCAGCATTTT. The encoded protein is CASSQDRGSGQPQHF.

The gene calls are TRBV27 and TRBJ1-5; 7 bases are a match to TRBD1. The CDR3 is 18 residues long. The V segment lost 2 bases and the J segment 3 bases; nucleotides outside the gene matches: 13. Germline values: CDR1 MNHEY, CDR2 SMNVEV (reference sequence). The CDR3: CASSLRPPTGADNQPQHF. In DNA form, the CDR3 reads TGTGCCAGCAGTTTAAGGCCACCCACAGGGGCGGACAATCAGCCCCAGCATTTT.

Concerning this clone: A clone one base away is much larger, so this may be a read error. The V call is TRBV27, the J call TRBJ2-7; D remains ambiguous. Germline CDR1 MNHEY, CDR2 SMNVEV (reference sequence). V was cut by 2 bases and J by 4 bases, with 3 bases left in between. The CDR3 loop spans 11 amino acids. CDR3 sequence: CASSLKYEQYF. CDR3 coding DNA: TGTGCCAGCAGTTTAAAATACGAGCAGTACTTC.

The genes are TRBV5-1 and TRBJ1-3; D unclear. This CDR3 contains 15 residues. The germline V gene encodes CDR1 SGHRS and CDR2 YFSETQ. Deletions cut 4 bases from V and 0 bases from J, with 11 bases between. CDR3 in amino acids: CASSQDPSSGNTIYF. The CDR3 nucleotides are TGCGCCAGCAGCCAGGACCCGAGCTCTGGAAACACCATATATTTT. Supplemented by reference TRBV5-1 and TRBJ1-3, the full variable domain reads KAGVTQTPRYLIKTRGQQVTLSCSPISGHRSVSWYQQTPGQGLQFLFEYFSETQRNKGNFPGRFSGRQFSNSRSEMNVSTLELGDSALYLCASSQDPSSGNTIYFGEGSWLTVV.

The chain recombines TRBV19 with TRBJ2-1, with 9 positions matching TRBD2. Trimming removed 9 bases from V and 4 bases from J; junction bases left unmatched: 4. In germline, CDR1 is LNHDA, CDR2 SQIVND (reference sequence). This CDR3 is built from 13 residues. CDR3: CASGTSRYNEQFF. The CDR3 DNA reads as TGTGCCAGCGGGACTAGCCGATACAATGAGCAGTTCTTC.

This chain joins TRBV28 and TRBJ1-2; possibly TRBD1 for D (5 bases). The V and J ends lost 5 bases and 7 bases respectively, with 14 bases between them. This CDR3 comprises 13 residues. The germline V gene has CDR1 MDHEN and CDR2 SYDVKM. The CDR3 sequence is CASSGQGFVGYTF. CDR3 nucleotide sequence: TGTGCCAGCAGTGGTCAGGGTTTTGTTGGCTACACCTTC.

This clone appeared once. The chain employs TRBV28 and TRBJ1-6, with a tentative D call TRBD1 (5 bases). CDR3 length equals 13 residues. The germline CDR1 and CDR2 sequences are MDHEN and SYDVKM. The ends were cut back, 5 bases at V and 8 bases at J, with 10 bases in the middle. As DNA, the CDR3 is TGTGCCAGCAGTGGGGCAGTATATTCACCCCTCCACTTT. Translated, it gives CASSGAVYSPLHF.

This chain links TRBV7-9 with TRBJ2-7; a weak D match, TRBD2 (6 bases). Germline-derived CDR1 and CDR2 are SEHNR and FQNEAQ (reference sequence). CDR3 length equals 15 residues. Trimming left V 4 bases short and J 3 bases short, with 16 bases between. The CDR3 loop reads CASSSFGTHLYEQYF. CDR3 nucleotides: TGTGCCAGCAGCTCTTTCGGGACTCATCTCTACGAGCAGTACTTC.

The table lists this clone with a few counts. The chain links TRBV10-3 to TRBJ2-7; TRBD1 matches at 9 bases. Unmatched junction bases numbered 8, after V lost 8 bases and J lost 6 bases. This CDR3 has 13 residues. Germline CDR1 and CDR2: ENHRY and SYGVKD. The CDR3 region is CAIDSGTGTEQYF. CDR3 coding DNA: TGTGCCATCGATTCCGGGACAGGGACCGAGCAGTACTTC.

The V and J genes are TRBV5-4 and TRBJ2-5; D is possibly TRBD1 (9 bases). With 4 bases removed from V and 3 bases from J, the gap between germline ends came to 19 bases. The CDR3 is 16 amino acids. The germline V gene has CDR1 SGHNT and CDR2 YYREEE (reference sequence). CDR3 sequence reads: CASSQGQGGRKETQYF. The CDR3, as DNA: TGTGCCAGCAGCCAGGGACAGGGCGGGAGGAAAGAGACCCAGTACTTC.

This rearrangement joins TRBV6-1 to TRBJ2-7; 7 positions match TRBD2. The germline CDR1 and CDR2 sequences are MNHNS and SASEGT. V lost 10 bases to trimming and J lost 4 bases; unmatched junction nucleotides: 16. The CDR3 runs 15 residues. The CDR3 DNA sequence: TGTGCCACCGGCGGGGGAGGATTGAGGTTGTACGAGCAGTACTTC. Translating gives CATGGGGLRLYEQYF.

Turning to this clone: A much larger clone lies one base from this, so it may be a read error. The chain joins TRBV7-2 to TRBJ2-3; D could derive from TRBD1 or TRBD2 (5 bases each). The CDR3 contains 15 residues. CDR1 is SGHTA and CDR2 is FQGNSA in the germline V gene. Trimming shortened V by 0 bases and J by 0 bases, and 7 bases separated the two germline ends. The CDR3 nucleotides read TGTGCCAGCAGCTTAGCGGGGGATAGCACAGATACGCAGTATTTT. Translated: CASSLAGDSTDTQYF. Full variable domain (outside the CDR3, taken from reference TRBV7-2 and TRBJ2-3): GAGVSQSPSNKVTEKGKDVELRCDPISGHTALYWYRQSLGQGLEFLIYFQGNSAPDKSGLPSDRFSAERTGGSVSTLTIQRTQQEDSAVYLCASSLAGDSTDTQYFGPGTRLTVL.

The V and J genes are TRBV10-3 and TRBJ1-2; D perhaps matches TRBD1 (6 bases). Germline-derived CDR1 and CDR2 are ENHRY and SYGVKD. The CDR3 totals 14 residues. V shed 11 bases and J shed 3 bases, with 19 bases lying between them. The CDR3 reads CARPDFSGDYGYTF. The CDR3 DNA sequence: TGTGCCCGCCCTGATTTTTCAGGGGACTATGGCTACACCTTC.

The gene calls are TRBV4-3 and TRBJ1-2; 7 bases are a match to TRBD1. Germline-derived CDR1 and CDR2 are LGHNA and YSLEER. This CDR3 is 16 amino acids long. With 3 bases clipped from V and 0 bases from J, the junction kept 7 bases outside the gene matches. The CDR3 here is CASSQGGTATNYGYTF. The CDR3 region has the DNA TGCGCCAGCAGCCAGGGGGGGACAGCCACTAACTATGGCTACACCTTC.